This entry lists 32 T cell receptor beta chains sequenced from one sample in a study of Graves' ophthalmopathy and Graves' hyperthyroidism. Amplified TCR beta CDR3 regions were obtained using RNA transcripts as template. The first-round RT-PCR employed HTBI primers together with the Qiagen OneStep RT-PCR kit. A multiplex PCR was then performed as the second round. A single record per CDR3 protein comes from TCRdb applying MiXCR to the multiplex PCR reads. The sample has over a million distinct CDR3 sequences, about two fifths seen once. Source material: peripheral blood or thyroid tissue (not recorded which). Source of these receptors: an adult man with Graves' hyperthyroidism.

This chain links TRBV12-3 or TRBV12-4 with TRBJ1-1, with TRBD1 matching 7 bases. The trim removed 1 base at V and 5 bases at J, leaving 7 bases unmatched. The CDR3 runs 15 residues. CDR3 in DNA: TGTGCCAGCAGTTTAGATCAAACAGGGGAGACTGAAGCTTTCTTT. The encoded protein is CASSLDQTGETEAFF.

The chain joins TRBV14 to TRBJ1-6; TRBD1 matches 9 bases. Germline CDR1 reads SGHDN; CDR2 reads FVKESK. CDR3 size: 16 residues. Trimming cost V 4 bases and J 6 bases; bases outside gene matches: 7. This CDR3 reads CASSLGTGFSNSPLHF. The DNA of the CDR3 is TGTGCCAGCAGCCTAGGGACAGGGTTCAGTAATTCACCCCTCCACTTT.

Concerning this clonotype: The germline gene is not matched at one end of the junction; a read error may be the cause. V is TRBV2 and J is TRBJ2-2, with unresolved D. Germline V lookup: CDR1 SNHLY, CDR2 FYNNEI. The CDR3 length is 14 residues. The CDR3 loop is CASSNVENTGELFF. CDR3 in DNA: TGTGCCAGCAGTAACGTAGAGAACACTGGGGAGCTGTTTTTT.

Ten or more counts support this clonotype. Here the CDR3 reads CASSATSGGTEAFF. The CDR3 bases are TGTGCCAGCAGCGCGACTTCAGGGGGCACTGAAGCTTTCTTT. V is TRBV9 and J is TRBJ1-1, with 7 bases lining up with TRBD1. The CDR3 loop spans 14 amino acids. The ends lost 3 bases at V and 4 bases at J; junction bases unmatched: 6. Germline CDR1 reads SGDLS; CDR2 reads YYNGEE.

This chain connects TRBV15 to TRBJ1-5; TRBD1 matches 8 bases. V was clipped by 5 bases and J by 4 bases; unmatched bases: 4. Germline CDR1 is LNHNV and CDR2 is YYDKDF (reference sequence). The CDR3 covers 14 residues. The DNA of the CDR3 is TGTGCCACCAGCCAGGACAGGGTGAATCAGCCCCAGCATTTT. Its translation is CATSQDRVNQPQHF. Full variable domain (remainder filled in from reference TRBV15 and TRBJ1-5): DAMVIQNPRYQVTQFGKPVTLSCSQTLNHNVMYWYQQKSSQAPKLLFHYYDKDFNNEADTPDNFQSRRPNTSFCFLDIRSPGLGDTAMYLCATSQDRVNQPQHFGDGTRLSIL.

This clonotype was seen many times. The chain links TRBV29-1 to TRBJ1-2; 9 bases agree with TRBD1. The junction had 4 bases not matched to a gene; V was cut back by 1 base and J by 1 base. The CDR3 extends over 15 amino acids. Germline values: CDR1 SQVTM, CDR2 ANQGSEA. CDR3 amino acids: CSVEGTGELNYGYTF. The CDR3 DNA sequence: TGCAGCGTTGAAGGGACAGGGGAACTTAACTATGGCTACACCTTC.

The genes are TRBV11-2 and TRBJ2-6, with D possibly matching TRBD1 (6 bases). The germline CDR1 and CDR2 sequences are SGHAT and FQNNGV. The CDR3 loop spans 16 amino acids. Trimming took off 5 bases at V and 2 bases at J, with 13 bases between the two ends. The CDR3 DNA is TGTGCCAGCAGCCAAGTTTCAGGGGCTGGGGCCAACGTCCTGACTTTC. Protein sequence: CASSQVSGAGANVLTF.

This clonotype was seen at least ten times. This chain links TRBV19 with TRBJ2-7; TRBD2 agrees at 7 bases. This CDR3 contains 12 residues. Looked up from germline, CDR1 is LNHDA and CDR2 is SQIVND (reference sequence). V was clipped by 4 bases and J by 6 bases; unmatched bases: 3. The CDR3 nucleotides read TGTGCCAGTAGTACCGGGGGGAGCGAGCAGTACTTC. Protein: CASSTGGSEQYF.

This clonotype was recorded once. This could be a read error, since a much larger clone is one nucleotide away. The chain couples TRBV4-3 to TRBJ1-4; D possibly corresponds to TRBD1 (6 bases). The CDR3 contains 14 residues. V was pared by 3 bases and J by 3 bases, with 8 bases between. Germline loops: CDR1 LGHNA, CDR2 YSLEER. Written as DNA, the CDR3 is TGCGCCAGCAGCCAGGACAGCTCTAATGAAAAACTGTTTTTT. Its protein is CASSQDSSNEKLFF.

This clonotype has a count of ten or more. The J gene is TRBJ2-5, the V gene TRBV12-3 or TRBV12-4; TRBD2 matches at 12 bases. Trimming cost V 5 bases and J 4 bases; bases outside gene matches: 5. CDR3 length: 15 residues. The CDR3 sequence is CASSRGTSGLETQYF. CDR3 coding DNA: TGTGCCAGCAGTCGGGGGACTAGCGGGCTAGAGACCCAGTACTTC.

V usage is TRBV29-1 and J usage is TRBJ2-6; unclear D gene. CDR3 size: 12 residues. Germline-derived CDR1 and CDR2 are SQVTM and ANQGSEA. Deletions cut 8 bases from V and 0 bases from J, with 5 bases between. CDR3: CSPHSGANVLTF. CDR3 coding DNA: TGCAGCCCCCACTCTGGGGCCAACGTCCTGACTTTC.

The V gene is TRBV7-2, the J gene TRBJ2-7; D possibly corresponds to TRBD1 (5 bases). CDR1 and CDR2 (germline): SGHTA, FQGNSA. This CDR3 is built from 14 residues. Trimming removed 1 base from V and 7 bases from J, with 14 bases in between. CDR3 protein: CASSLGTPWNEQYF. CDR3 sequence (DNA): TGTGCCAGCAGCTTAGGGACACCTTGGAATGAGCAGTACTTC.

This chain uses TRBV15 with TRBJ2-5, with TRBD2 identical over 12 bases. This CDR3 contains 18 residues. Looked up from germline, CDR1 is LNHNV and CDR2 is YYDKDF (reference sequence). After removal of 1 base from V and 5 bases from J, the junction contained 11 bases not matched to a gene. CDR3 sequence reads: CATSRGLAGGLLGETQYF. For the CDR3, the DNA is TGTGCCACCAGCAGAGGCCTAGCGGGGGGGTTACTTGGGGAGACCCAGTACTTC.

This clonotype was picked up a small number of times. The gene calls are TRBV4-2 and TRBJ2-7; TRBD2 aligns across 12 bases. Trimming at V came to 0 bases and at J to 2 bases, leaving 2 bases not matched to a gene. This CDR3 comprises 16 residues. In germline, CDR1 is LGHNA, CDR2 YNFKEQ. CDR3 amino acids: CASSQDASGRAYEQYF. Written as DNA, the CDR3 is TGTGCCAGCAGCCAAGATGCTAGCGGGAGGGCCTACGAGCAGTACTTC.

This chain joins TRBV2 and TRBJ2-5, with D possibly being TRBD1 or TRBD2 (5 bases each). The CDR3 has 16 residues. Germline CDR1 and CDR2: SNHLY and FYNNEI. V gave up 4 bases and J gave up 2 bases, with 17 bases separating them. CDR3 region: CASSAGLGATQETQYF. DNA of the CDR3: TGTGCCAGCAGTGCGGGGCTTGGGGCGACACAAGAGACCCAGTACTTC. Full variable domain (rest looked up from reference TRBV2 and TRBJ2-5): EPEVTQTPSHQVTQMGQEVILRCVPISNHLYFYWYRQILGQKVEFLVSFYNNEISEKSEIFDDQFSVERPDGSNFTLKIRSTKLEDSAMYFCASSAGLGATQETQYFGPGTRLLVL.

This clonotype was seen repeatedly, ten times or more. The chain carries TRBV7-3 and TRBJ1-1, with D tentatively TRBD1 (6 bases). The germline V and J ends were trimmed by 4 bases and 1 base, with 10 bases remaining between them. This CDR3 has 14 amino acids. The germline V gene encodes CDR1 SGHTA and CDR2 FQGTGA. The CDR3: CASSSTGPNTEAFF. DNA of the CDR3: TGTGCCAGCAGCTCGACAGGACCGAACACTGAAGCTTTCTTT.

Ten or more counts support this clonotype. The genes are TRBV25-1 and TRBJ1-1; 7 positions agree with TRBD1. Losses at the gene ends were 2 bases for V and 4 bases for J; bases not matched to a gene: 4. CDR1 and CDR2 from the germline V gene are MGHDK and SYGVNS. This CDR3 has 14 amino acids. In nucleotides, the CDR3 is TGTGCCAGCAGTGAACAGGGGGGAGGCACTGAAGCTTTCTTT. It is translated as CASSEQGGGTEAFF. Full variable domain (outside the CDR3, taken from reference TRBV25-1 and TRBJ1-1): EADIYQTPRYLVIGTGKKITLECSQTMGHDKMYWYQQDPGMELHLIHYSYGVNSTEKGDLSSESTVSRIRTEHFPLTLESARPSHTSQYLCASSEQGGGTEAFFGQGTRLTVV.

At least ten counts were recorded for this clonotype. The CDR3 DNA is TGTGCCAGCAGCCGCCTGGTTGGCACTGAAGCTTTCTTT. It yields the protein CASSRLVGTEAFF. This sequence joins TRBV7-8 and TRBJ1-1; D remains ambiguous. Germline V lookup: CDR1 SGHVS, CDR2 FQNEAQ. Trimming shortened V by 5 bases and J by 4 bases, and 11 bases separated the two germline ends. The CDR3 spans 13 residues.

Concerning this clonotype itself: As the CDR3 is not closed by the conserved phenylalanine or tryptophan, this likely results from a read error. No DNA is shown, since the ends of the CDR3 on it are uncertain; the CDR3 is the one TCRdb lists. The J gene is TRBJ1-1, the V gene TRBV29-1; no DNA check was done on the table's D call, TRBD1. The CDR3 comprises 10 residues, both ends counted. From germline, CDR1 is SQVTM and CDR2 ANQGSEA. The CDR3 sequence is CSVDRTAGFY.

The gene calls are TRBV2 and TRBJ1-1, with 7 bases lining up with TRBD1. V gave up 3 bases and J gave up 11 bases; unmatched junction bases: 9. This CDR3 has 13 residues. CDR1 is SNHLY, CDR2 FYNNEI, per germline. The chain's CDR3 is CASSEAGGRAAFF. Written as DNA, the CDR3 is TGTGCCAGCAGTGAGGCAGGGGGGAGGGCGGCTTTCTTT.

In its sample, this clonotype was seen many times. The rearrangement uses TRBV7-9 and TRBJ1-4; no definite D call. The V and J ends lost 5 bases and 7 bases respectively, with 17 bases between them. This CDR3 has 15 amino acids. Germline V gene lookup returns CDR1 SEHNR and CDR2 FQNEAQ (reference sequence). This chain's CDR3 is CASSPDISSGEKLFF. The CDR3 DNA is TGTGCCAGCAGCCCAGACATAAGTAGTGGTGAAAAACTGTTTTTT.

The gene calls are TRBV28 and TRBJ2-7, with 10 bases identical to TRBD1. The junction had 4 bases not matched to a gene; V was cut back by 8 bases and J by 3 bases. CDR1 and CDR2 from the germline V gene are MDHEN and SYDVKM. CDR3 size: 13 residues. CDR3 in amino acids: CASLGDRGYEQYF. CDR3 DNA sequence: TGTGCCAGCCTGGGGGACAGGGGCTACGAGCAGTACTTC.

This clonotype has a count of ten or more. V gene TRBV5-6 combines with J gene TRBJ1-4; 9 bases agree with TRBD1. The CDR3 runs to 16 residues. Germline assignment: CDR1 SGHDT and CDR2 YYEEEE. J was trimmed by 5 bases and V by 1 base; bases with no gene match: 6. The CDR3 DNA follows: TGTGCCAGCAGCTTGTCGTTGGGACAGGGAAATGAAAAACTGTTTTTT. Its protein is CASSLSLGQGNEKLFF.

This clonotype has just a few counts. The chain has TRBV5-6 and TRBJ2-7; no clear D gene. The CDR3 totals 13 residues. Germline CDR1 and CDR2: SGHDT and YYEEEE. V was shortened by 0 bases and J by 3 bases, with 7 bases between the two germline ends. CDR3 region: CASSLVQYYEQYF. DNA for the CDR3: TGTGCCAGCAGCTTGGTACAGTACTACGAGCAGTACTTC. The complete variable domain, with remaining parts taken from reference TRBV5-6 and TRBJ2-7, reads DAGVTQSPTHLIKTRGQQVTLRCSPKSGHDTVSWYQQALGQGPQFIFQYYEEEERQRGNFPDRFSGHQFPNYSSELNVNALLLGDSALYLCASSLVQYYEQYFGPGTRLTVT.

The chain joins TRBV5-1 to TRBJ1-2, with TRBD1 matching 8 bases. Germline V gene sequence: CDR1 SGHRS, CDR2 YFSETQ. This CDR3 is built from 13 residues. J gave up 7 bases and V 6 bases, and 8 bases lay outside the gene matches. The CDR3 DNA is TGCGCCAGCACAGACAGGGGACGGGGTGGCTACACCTTC. Translated, it gives CASTDRGRGGYTF.

This clonotype was detected a few times. V is TRBV7-2 and J is TRBJ1-1; the match to TRBD1 covers 7 bases. This CDR3 is built from 16 residues. The V and J ends lost 1 base and 3 bases, in that order; junction bases with no gene match: 8. CDR1 and CDR2 from the germline V gene are SGHTA and FQGNSA. The CDR3 sequence: CASSLGPGGPDTEAFF. CDR3 nucleotides: TGTGCCAGCAGCTTAGGACCAGGGGGGCCGGACACTGAAGCTTTCTTT.

In its sample, this clonotype was seen once. The chain has TRBV9 and TRBJ1-2, with a tentative D call TRBD1 (6 bases). This CDR3 has 15 amino acids. The germline V gene encodes CDR1 SGDLS and CDR2 YYNGEE. V was shortened by 0 bases and J by 0 bases, with 9 bases between the two germline ends. The CDR3 DNA reads TGTGCCAGCAGCGTAGGGGGGGCGACTAACTATGGCTACACCTTC. The encoded protein is CASSVGGATNYGYTF.

This clonotype was seen only a few times. The chain couples TRBV25-1 to TRBJ2-7; D is unresolved. The V and J ends lost 8 bases and 2 bases respectively, with 16 bases between them. Germline assignment: CDR1 MGHDK and CDR2 SYGVNS. The CDR3 extends over 14 amino acids. The CDR3: CASSSPGSPYEQYF. CDR3 coding DNA: TGTGCCAGCTCCAGTCCCGGATCCCCCTACGAGCAGTACTTC.

This clonotype has only a few counts. The chain uses TRBV4-3 and TRBJ1-4; D call uncertain. Deletions cut 1 base from V and 5 bases from J, with 17 bases between. CDR1 and CDR2 (germline): LGHNA, YSLEER. The CDR3 length is 17 residues. The CDR3: CASSQVGRLRTNEKLFF. The DNA of the CDR3 is TGCGCCAGCAGCCAAGTTGGGAGACTCCGAACGAATGAAAAACTGTTTTTT.

The V call is TRBV5-1, the J call TRBJ2-2, with 8 bases lining up with TRBD1. Per germline, CDR1 SGHRS and CDR2 YFSETQ. The CDR3 contains 17 residues. The V and J ends lost 4 bases and 2 bases, in that order; junction bases with no gene match: 10. The CDR3, as DNA: TGCGCCAGCAGCCTCGGCAAGGGACAGGACAACACCGGGGAGCTGTTTTTT. Residues: CASSLGKGQDNTGELFF.

At least ten counts were recorded for this clonotype. The V and J genes are TRBV7-3 and TRBJ1-4; tentative D call: TRBD1 (5 bases). Trimming removed 4 bases from V and 0 bases from J, with 12 bases in between. The V gene's germline CDR1 is SGHTA and CDR2 FQGTGA. This CDR3 is 16 amino acids long. DNA of the CDR3: TGTGCCAGCAGCTCACACCGGGGGGCAACTAATGAAAAACTGTTTTTT. It yields the protein CASSSHRGATNEKLFF.

The gene calls are TRBV5-1 and TRBJ2-5, with D hard to call. V was pared by 0 bases and J by 5 bases, with 11 bases between. The germline gives CDR1 SGHRS, CDR2 YFSETQ. The CDR3 extends over 14 amino acids. Here the CDR3 reads CASSLGVGIETQYF. In DNA, the CDR3 is TGCGCCAGCAGCTTGGGAGTGGGAATCGAGACCCAGTACTTC.